This entry lists 31 T cell receptor beta chains sequenced from one sample in a study of shared clonotypes between healthy human individuals. Repertoires were generated with immunoSEQ multiplex PCR, while TCRdb's copy carries only in-frame clones and drops some. Found here are under 650,000 clones, around 96% of them singletons; the top ten hold approximately 0.062%. Sequencing was performed on naive CD4+ T cells sorted from blood. The subset was: CD45RA+ positively selected. The source of these receptors is a woman in her twenties or thirties in good health.

The chain links TRBV6-5 to TRBJ2-3; D uncertain. CDR1 MNHEY and CDR2 SVGAGI come from the germline V gene. The length of the CDR3 is 16 residues. V was trimmed by 0 bases and J by 2 bases, leaving 12 bases between them. This CDR3 reads CASSYSTLGLTDTQYF. The CDR3 DNA sequence: TGTGCCAGCAGTTACTCGACCCTAGGGCTCACAGATACGCAGTATTTT.

The gene calls are TRBV7-2 and TRBJ2-1, with 8 bases lining up with TRBD2. The V and J ends lost 6 bases and 0 bases, in that order; junction bases with no gene match: 4. CDR3 length: 15 residues. Germline values: CDR1 SGHTA, CDR2 FQGNSA. CDR3 amino acids: CASSFSGISYNEQFF. For the CDR3, the DNA is TGTGCCAGCAGTTTTAGCGGGATCTCCTACAATGAGCAGTTCTTC. Full variable domain (missing parts from reference TRBV7-2 and TRBJ2-1): GAGVSQSPSNKVTEKGKDVELRCDPISGHTALYWYRQSLGQGLEFLIYFQGNSAPDKSGLPSDRFSAERTGGSVSTLTIQRTQQEDSAVYLCASSFSGISYNEQFFGPGTRLTVL.

The chain couples TRBV25-1 to TRBJ2-7; 7 bases line up with TRBD2. Looked up from germline, CDR1 is MGHDK and CDR2 is SYGVNS. V lost 1 base, J lost 5 bases, and 11 bases stayed unmatched. The CDR3 has 16 amino acids. CDR3 residues: CASSELGAGVSNEQYF. CDR3 nucleotide sequence: TGTGCCAGCAGTGAATTAGGGGCGGGAGTATCTAACGAGCAGTACTTC.

The chain is built from TRBV7-2 and TRBJ1-6; 7 bases align to TRBD1. The CDR3 consists of 14 residues. Germline V gene sequence: CDR1 SGHTA, CDR2 FQGNSA. The ends lost 5 bases at V and 14 bases at J; junction bases unmatched: 12. In nucleotides, the CDR3 is TGTGCCAGCAGCCTCGGACAGGAGAGTACTTCCCTCCACTTT. Translated: CASSLGQESTSLHF.

V and J are TRBV11-2 and TRBJ2-1, with D unclear. The CDR3 sequence is 11 residues long. Germline V lookup: CDR1 SGHAT, CDR2 FQNNGV. With 5 bases removed from V and 10 bases from J, the gap between germline ends came to 9 bases. CDR3 bases: TGTGCCAGCAGCATCTCACTGGAGCAGTTCTTC. This encodes CASSISLEQFF.

The J gene is TRBJ1-5, the V gene TRBV28; 7 bases match TRBD1. The CDR3 sequence is 17 residues long. After removal of 5 bases from V and 1 base from J, the junction contained 11 bases not matched to a gene. Germline V gene data show CDR1 as MDHEN and CDR2 as SYDVKM. CDR3 loop: CASSENRGLESNQPQHF. CDR3 coding DNA: TGTGCCAGCAGTGAAAACAGGGGTCTCGAGAGCAATCAGCCCCAGCATTTT.

The chain uses TRBV5-6 and TRBJ2-7; possibly TRBD1 for D (5 bases). V lost 5 bases and J 2 bases, leaving 14 bases between the germline ends. Germline V lookup: CDR1 SGHDT, CDR2 YYEEEE. CDR3 length: 14 amino acids. DNA of the CDR3: TGTGCCAGCAGGGTGGGGCAGGGCCCCTACGAGCAGTACTTC. Its protein product is CASRVGQGPYEQYF.

The J gene is TRBJ2-7, the V gene TRBV5-4; TRBD1 is a possible D gene (6 bases). Per germline, CDR1 SGHNT and CDR2 YYREEE (reference sequence). Trimming took 0 bases from V and 3 from J, leaving 10 bases between them. This CDR3 region has 14 residues. CDR3 sequence: CASSLGSRGYEQYF. The CDR3 coding sequence is TGTGCCAGCAGCTTGGGTTCCAGGGGCTACGAGCAGTACTTC.

This chain links TRBV27 with TRBJ2-7; TRBD1 agrees at 9 bases. After removal of 4 bases from V and 3 bases from J, the junction contained 1 base not matched to a gene. Germline V lookup: CDR1 MNHEY, CDR2 SMNVEV (reference sequence). The CDR3 covers 13 residues. The CDR3 region is CASSWGQGYEQYF. CDR3 nucleotide sequence: TGTGCCAGCAGTTGGGGACAGGGCTACGAGCAGTACTTC.

J is TRBJ1-2 and V is TRBV5-6; D ambiguous. CDR1 and CDR2 (germline): SGHDT, YYEEEE. The V end lost 1 base, the J end lost 4 bases, and 8 bases lay between the germline ends. The CDR3 loop spans 13 amino acids. The CDR3 is CASSLKGSYGYTF. CDR3 DNA: TGTGCCAGCAGCTTGAAGGGTTCCTATGGCTACACCTTC.

J is TRBJ2-7 and V is TRBV5-1, with 8 nucleotides matching TRBD2. Looked up from germline, CDR1 is SGHRS and CDR2 is YFSETQ. V lost 1 base to trimming and J lost 4 bases; unmatched junction nucleotides: 10. This CDR3 has 16 residues. In DNA form, the CDR3 reads TGCGCCAGCAGCTTGTCGTTAGCGGGAAGGTCTTACGAGCAGTACTTC. It is translated as CASSLSLAGRSYEQYF.

The J gene is TRBJ2-5, the V gene TRBV10-1; 7 bases fit TRBD1. The CDR3 contains 12 residues. Germline V gene lookup returns CDR1 WNHNN and CDR2 SYGVQD (reference sequence). V shed 8 bases, J shed 4 bases, and the junction held 4 bases outside the gene matches. The CDR3 protein is CASPRQGETQYF. In DNA, the CDR3 is TGCGCCAGCCCTCGACAGGGAGAGACCCAGTACTTC.

The chain recombines TRBV5-4 with TRBJ2-5; 8 nucleotides match TRBD1. The J call is in doubt because the DNA end fits TRBJ2-7 better. Germline CDR1 SGHNT, CDR2 YYREEE (reference sequence). CDR3 size: 14 residues. The CDR3: CASSPGTGAYEQYF. The CDR3 DNA follows: TGTGCCAGCAGCCCGGGGACAGGAGCCTACGAGCAGTACTTC.

The rearrangement joins TRBV15 to TRBJ2-1; D is tentatively TRBD1 or TRBD2 (5 bases each). Per germline, CDR1 LNHNV and CDR2 YYDKDF (reference sequence). This CDR3 region has 12 residues. V dropped 1 base and J dropped 8 bases, with 6 bases sitting between them. The CDR3 here is CATSRVGDEQFF. CDR3 sequence (DNA): TGTGCCACCAGCAGAGTGGGGGATGAGCAGTTCTTC.

The J gene is TRBJ2-6, the V gene TRBV18; 7 positions match TRBD1. CDR1 KGHSH and CDR2 LQKENI come from the germline V gene. Germline trimming cut 5 bases from V and 1 base from J; bases unmatched to any gene: 2. The CDR3 runs 15 residues. The CDR3 is CASSRGQSGANVLTF. The CDR3 DNA is TGTGCCAGCTCAAGGGGACAGTCTGGGGCCAACGTCCTGACTTTC.

V is TRBV27 and J is TRBJ2-2; D gene ambiguous. The V gene's germline CDR1 is MNHEY and CDR2 SMNVEV (reference sequence). The CDR3 totals 13 residues. V shed 5 bases and J shed 4 bases, with 8 bases lying between them. CDR3 DNA sequence: TGTGCCAGCAGTCAGCGTGGCACCGGGGAGCTGTTTTTT. It yields the protein CASSQRGTGELFF.

This chain joins TRBV5-1 and TRBJ2-7, with TRBD1 as a possible D gene (6 bases). Germline CDR1 SGHRS, CDR2 YFSETQ. This CDR3 is built from 15 residues. The V and J ends lost 6 bases and 1 base respectively, with 17 bases between them. The CDR3 region has the DNA TGCGCCAGCAACTGGTCCCCGGGACAATCCTACGAGCAGTACTTC. Encoded protein: CASNWSPGQSYEQYF.

This chain uses TRBV5-5 with TRBJ2-5, with TRBD2 identical over 13 bases. The J segment lost 5 bases and the V segment lost 4 bases, leaving 8 bases of the junction unmatched. The CDR3 spans 16 residues. Germline assignment: CDR1 SGHKS and CDR2 YYEKEE (reference sequence). In DNA form, the CDR3 reads TGTGCCAGCAGCAAAGGACTAGCGGGAGTGGCGGAGACCCAGTACTTC. Translated: CASSKGLAGVAETQYF.

V usage is TRBV15 and J usage is TRBJ2-7; 8 bases agree with TRBD2. CDR1 and CDR2 from the germline V gene are LNHNV and YYDKDF (reference sequence). Trimming cost V 0 bases and J 0 bases; bases outside gene matches: 4. The CDR3 has 16 amino acids. Here the CDR3 reads CATSRDIAGGSYEQYF. The CDR3 nucleotides read TGTGCCACCAGCAGAGATATCGCGGGGGGCTCCTACGAGCAGTACTTC.

The chain links TRBV10-3 to TRBJ2-2, with D perhaps being TRBD1 or TRBD2 (5 bases each). V lost 10 bases and J lost 0, with 21 bases in between. CDR1 is ENHRY, CDR2 SYGVKD, per germline. The CDR3 is 17 amino acids. The CDR3 DNA is TGTGCCACCGGCGAGCGCCCCATGGGGGCGAACACCGGGGAGCTGTTTTTT. Residues: CATGERPMGANTGELFF.

The J gene is TRBJ1-2, the V gene TRBV19; D ambiguous. V was cut by 9 bases and J by 4 bases, with 18 bases left in between. This CDR3 has 14 amino acids. Per germline, CDR1 LNHDA and CDR2 SQIVND (reference sequence). The CDR3 DNA reads TGTGCCAGGACACGAGACGGAAGCCTCTATGGCTACACCTTC. Its translation: CARTRDGSLYGYTF. Full variable domain (outside the CDR3, taken from reference TRBV19 and TRBJ1-2): DGGITQSPKYLFRKEGQNVTLSCEQNLNHDAMYWYRQDPGQGLRLIYYSQIVNDFQKGDIAEGYSVSREKKESFPLTVTSAQKNPTAFYLCARTRDGSLYGYTFGSGTRLTVV.

This clone was picked up one time. This chain uses TRBV5-1 with TRBJ2-2; D is possibly TRBD2 (5 bases). Germline V CDR1 and CDR2: SGHRS, YFSETQ. CDR3 length: 16 amino acids. Between the trimmed V and J ends, which lost 4 bases and 4 bases, there was a span of 17 bases. The DNA for the CDR3 is TGCGCCAGCAGCCAAAATACCGGGATCAGCACCGGGGAGCTGTTTTTT. Residues: CASSQNTGISTGELFF.

The gene calls are TRBV19 and TRBJ1-4; D is possibly TRBD1 (5 bases). V was trimmed by 7 bases and J by 5 bases, leaving 17 bases between them. CDR1 and CDR2 (germline): LNHDA, SQIVND (reference sequence). The CDR3 runs 15 residues. CDR3 sequence: CASKLIGGLNEKLFF. The CDR3, as DNA: TGTGCCAGTAAATTAATTGGGGGACTGAATGAAAAACTGTTTTTT.

The chain combines TRBV20-1 with TRBJ2-1; possible D gene TRBD2, 6 bases. Germline V lookup: CDR1 DFQATT, CDR2 SNEGSKA (reference sequence). The CDR3 sequence is 9 residues long. The CDR3 sequence: CRPRGEQFF. The DNA for the CDR3 is TGCAGACCTCGGGGGGAGCAGTTCTTC.

J is TRBJ1-1 and V is TRBV6-5, with no clear D. Deletions cut 2 bases from V and 1 base from J, with 8 bases between. The CDR3 spans 14 residues. CDR1 is MNHEY and CDR2 is SVGAGI in the germline V gene. CDR3 in amino acids: CASSYDPGNTEAFF. The CDR3 DNA reads as TGTGCCAGCAGTTACGACCCGGGGAACACTGAAGCTTTCTTT.

J is TRBJ2-1 and V is TRBV18; no clear D. Trimming removed 2 bases from V and 4 bases from J, with 3 bases in between. CDR1 and CDR2 from the germline V gene are KGHSH and LQKENI. The CDR3 has 12 amino acids. CDR3 DNA: TGTGCCAGCTCACCAGAATACAATGAGCAGTTCTTC. This encodes CASSPEYNEQFF.

This clone was recorded once. The J gene is TRBJ1-3, the V gene TRBV11-2; D might be TRBD1 (6 bases). This CDR3 is built from 15 residues. Germline V CDR1 and CDR2: SGHAT, FQNNGV. V was trimmed by 5 bases and J by 4 bases, leaving 15 bases between them. The DNA of the CDR3 is TGTGCCAGCAGCCCTATCAGGGGCTCCGGAAACACCATATATTTT. Its translation: CASSPIRGSGNTIYF.

This clone was recorded only once. J is TRBJ2-6 and V is TRBV2, with D possibly being TRBD1 or TRBD2 (5 bases each). Between the trimmed V and J ends, which lost 3 bases and 0 bases, there was a span of 18 bases. CDR1 SNHLY and CDR2 FYNNEI come from the germline V gene. The CDR3 length is 19 residues. CDR3 nucleotides: TGTGCCAGCAGTGATTTGTCGTCTTGGGGGAACTCTGGGGCCAACGTCCTGACTTTC. Protein product: CASSDLSSWGNSGANVLTF. Based on the CDR3 plus reference TRBV2 and TRBJ2-6, the full variable domain is EPEVTQTPSHQVTQMGQEVILRCVPISNHLYFYWYRQILGQKVEFLVSFYNNEISEKSEIFDDQFSVERPDGSNFTLKIRSTKLEDSAMYFCASSDLSSWGNSGANVLTFGAGSRLTVL.

As DNA, the CDR3 is TGTGCCAGCAGTTTATCGAGTGGGGTACTGGGCTATGGCTACACCTTC. This sequence encodes CASSLSSGVLGYGYTF. The chain employs TRBV27 and TRBJ1-2; D is undetermined. From germline, CDR1 is MNHEY and CDR2 SMNVEV (reference sequence). V shed 0 bases and J shed 4 bases, with 15 bases lying between them. The CDR3 contains 16 residues.

The V gene is TRBV5-1, the J gene TRBJ2-1; D is undetermined. The CDR3 loop spans 13 amino acids. V was pared by 0 bases and J by 5 bases, with 6 bases between. The germline V gene has CDR1 SGHRS and CDR2 YFSETQ. CDR3 in DNA: TGCGCCAGCAGCTTGGGGACCAACAATGAGCAGTTCTTC. It codes for CASSLGTNNEQFF.

This chain connects TRBV5-5 to TRBJ1-5; D is uncertain. The V gene lost 1 base and the J gene lost 0 bases, with 11 bases spanning the gap. Germline values: CDR1 SGHKS, CDR2 YYEKEE (reference sequence). The CDR3 totals 16 residues. CDR3 nucleotide sequence: TGTGCCAGCAGCTTGAGCGGGCCGATTAGCAATCAGCCCCAGCATTTT. It codes for CASSLSGPISNQPQHF.